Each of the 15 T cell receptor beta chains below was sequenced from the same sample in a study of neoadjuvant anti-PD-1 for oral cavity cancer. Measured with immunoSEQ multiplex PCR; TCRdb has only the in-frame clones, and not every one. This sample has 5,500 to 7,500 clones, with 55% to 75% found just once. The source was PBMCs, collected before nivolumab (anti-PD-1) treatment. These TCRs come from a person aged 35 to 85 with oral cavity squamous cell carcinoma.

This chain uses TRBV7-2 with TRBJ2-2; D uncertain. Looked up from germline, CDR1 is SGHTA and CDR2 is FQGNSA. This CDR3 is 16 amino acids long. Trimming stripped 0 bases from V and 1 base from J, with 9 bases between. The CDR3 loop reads CASSLAAAVNTGELFF. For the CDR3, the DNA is TGTGCCAGCAGCTTAGCTGCGGCAGTGAACACCGGGGAGCTGTTTTTT.

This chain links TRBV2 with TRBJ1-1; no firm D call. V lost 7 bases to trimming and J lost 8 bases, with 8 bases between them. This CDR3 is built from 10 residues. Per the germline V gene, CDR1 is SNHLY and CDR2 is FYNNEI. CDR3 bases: TGTGCCAGCACGGTGCTCGAAGCTTTCTTT. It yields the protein CASTVLEAFF.

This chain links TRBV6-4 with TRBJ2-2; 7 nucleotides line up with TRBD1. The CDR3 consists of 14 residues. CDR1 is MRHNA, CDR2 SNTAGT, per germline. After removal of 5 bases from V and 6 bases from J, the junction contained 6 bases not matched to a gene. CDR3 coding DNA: TGTGCCAGCAGTATGGAACAGGGGTCCGGGGAGCTGTTTTTT. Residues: CASSMEQGSGELFF.

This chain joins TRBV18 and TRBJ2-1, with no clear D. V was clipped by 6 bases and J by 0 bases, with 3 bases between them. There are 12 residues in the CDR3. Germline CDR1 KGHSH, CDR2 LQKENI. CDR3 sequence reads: CASSPSYNEQFF. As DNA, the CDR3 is TGTGCCAGCTCGCCCTCCTACAATGAGCAGTTCTTC.

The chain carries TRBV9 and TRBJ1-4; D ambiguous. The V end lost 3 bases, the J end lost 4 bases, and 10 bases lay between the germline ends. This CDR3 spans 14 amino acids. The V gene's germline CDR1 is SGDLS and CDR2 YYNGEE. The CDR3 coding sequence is TGTGCCAGCAGCGGAGTAGGGAGTAATGAAAAACTGTTTTTT. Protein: CASSGVGSNEKLFF.

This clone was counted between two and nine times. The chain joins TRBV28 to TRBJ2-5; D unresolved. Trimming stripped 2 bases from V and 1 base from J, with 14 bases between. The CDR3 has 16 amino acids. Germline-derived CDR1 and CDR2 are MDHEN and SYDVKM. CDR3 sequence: CASSLRRSPPQETQYF. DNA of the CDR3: TGTGCCAGCAGTTTACGGCGGAGCCCACCCCAAGAGACCCAGTACTTC.

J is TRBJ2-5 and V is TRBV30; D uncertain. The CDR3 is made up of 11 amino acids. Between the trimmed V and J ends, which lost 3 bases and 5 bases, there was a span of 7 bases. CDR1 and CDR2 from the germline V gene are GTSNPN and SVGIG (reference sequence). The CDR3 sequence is CAWSPRETQYF. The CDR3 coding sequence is TGTGCCTGGAGCCCGCGGGAGACCCAGTACTTC. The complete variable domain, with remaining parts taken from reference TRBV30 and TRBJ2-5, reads SQTIHQWPATLVQPVGSPLSLECTVEGTSNPNLYWYRQAAGRGLQLLFYSVGIGQISSEVPQNLSASRPQDRQFILSSKKLLLSDSGFYLCAWSPRETQYFGPGTRLLVL.

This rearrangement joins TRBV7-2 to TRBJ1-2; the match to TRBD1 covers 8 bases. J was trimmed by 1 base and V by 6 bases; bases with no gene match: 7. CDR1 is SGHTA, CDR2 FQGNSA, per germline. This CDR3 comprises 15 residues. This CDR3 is CASSYTGGGNYGYTF. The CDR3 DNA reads TGTGCCAGCAGTTATACAGGGGGAGGTAACTATGGCTACACCTTC.

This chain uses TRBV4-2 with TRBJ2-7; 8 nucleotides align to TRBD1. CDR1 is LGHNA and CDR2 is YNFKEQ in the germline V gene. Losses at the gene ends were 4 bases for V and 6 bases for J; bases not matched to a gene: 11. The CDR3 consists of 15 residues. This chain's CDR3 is CASSPSGTGIREQYF. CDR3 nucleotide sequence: TGTGCCAGCAGCCCATCCGGGACAGGCATTCGCGAGCAGTACTTC.

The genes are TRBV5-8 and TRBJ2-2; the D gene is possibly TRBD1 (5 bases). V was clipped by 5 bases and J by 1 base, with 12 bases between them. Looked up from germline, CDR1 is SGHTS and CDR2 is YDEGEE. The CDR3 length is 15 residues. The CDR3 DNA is TGTGCCAGCAGTCAAGGACATCAGAACACCGGGGAGCTGTTTTTT. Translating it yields CASSQGHQNTGELFF.

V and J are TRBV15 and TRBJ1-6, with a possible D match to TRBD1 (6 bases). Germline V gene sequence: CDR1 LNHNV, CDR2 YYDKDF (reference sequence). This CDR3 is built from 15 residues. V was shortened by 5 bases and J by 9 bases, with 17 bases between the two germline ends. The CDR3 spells CATSSRTGTGSPLHF. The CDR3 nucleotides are TGTGCCACCAGCTCCCGAACAGGGACCGGTTCACCCCTCCACTTT.

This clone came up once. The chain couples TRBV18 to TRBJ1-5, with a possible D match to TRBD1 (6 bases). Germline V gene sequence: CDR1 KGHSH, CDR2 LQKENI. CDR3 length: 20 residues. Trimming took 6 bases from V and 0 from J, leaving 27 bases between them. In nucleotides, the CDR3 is TGTGCCAGCTCGCCTCTGCCCCAGGGGCGCGGGTGGAATAGCAATCAGCCCCAGCATTTT. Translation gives CASSPLPQGRGWNSNQPQHF.

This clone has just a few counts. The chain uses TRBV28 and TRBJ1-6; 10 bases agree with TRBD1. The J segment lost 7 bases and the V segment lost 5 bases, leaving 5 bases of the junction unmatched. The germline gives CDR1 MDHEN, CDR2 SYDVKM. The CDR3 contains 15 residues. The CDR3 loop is CASSPGTGENSPLHF. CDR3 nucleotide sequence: TGTGCCAGCAGTCCCGGGACAGGGGAGAATTCACCCCTCCACTTT.

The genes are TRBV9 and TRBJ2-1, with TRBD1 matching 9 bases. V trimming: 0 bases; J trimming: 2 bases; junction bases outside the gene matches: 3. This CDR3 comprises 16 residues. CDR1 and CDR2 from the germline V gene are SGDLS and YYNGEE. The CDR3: CASSVVGTGTYNEQFF. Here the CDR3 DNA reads TGTGCCAGCAGCGTAGTAGGGACAGGGACCTACAATGAGCAGTTCTTC.

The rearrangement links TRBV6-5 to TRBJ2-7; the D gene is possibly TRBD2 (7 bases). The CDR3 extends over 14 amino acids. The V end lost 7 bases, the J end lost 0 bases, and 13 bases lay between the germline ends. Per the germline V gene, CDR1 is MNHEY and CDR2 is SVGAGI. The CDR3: CASTRGANSYEQYF. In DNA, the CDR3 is TGTGCCAGCACTCGGGGGGCGAACTCCTACGAGCAGTACTTC.